This is a list of T cell receptor beta chains from one sample in a study of tumour-infiltrating T cells in Burkitt lymphoma. TCRdb keeps only in-frame clones here, not all; method: immunoSEQ multiplex PCR. The data hold about 1,100 clones, with 15% to 20% observed a single time. Sequencing was done on a sample of tumor tissue. These receptors originate from a human donor with Burkitt lymphoma. Each CDR3 is given with its conserved first and last residue. D genes are given only for firm matches. Part of the rows lack a size; the others show once, few, many or a class for expanded clones.

TRBJ2-6 | TRBV19 | . | . | TGTGCCAGCCAGTACTCTGGGGCCAACGTCCTGACTTTC | CASQYSGANVLTF
TRBJ2-3 | TRBV7-8 | few | TRBD2 | TGTGCCAGCAGCTTATCGGTAGCGGGTAGCACAGATACGCAGTATTTT | CASSLSVAGSTDTQYF
TRBJ1-5 | TRBV5-1 | . | . | TGCGCCAGCAGCTTGGGCGATGGTCCTCCCAATCAGCCCCAGCATTTT | CASSLGDGPPNQPQHF
TRBJ1-5 | TRBV7-9 | . | TRBD1 | TGTGCCAGCAGCTTTAGTACAGGGGGAATTGGTCAGCCCCAGCATTTT | CASSFSTGGIGQPQHF
TRBJ1-1 | TRBV7-6 | few | . | TGTGCCAGCAGCTTAGCGTTGCCAGAATTGAACACTGAAGCTTTCTTT | CASSLALPELNTEAFF
TRBJ1-6 | TRBV5-4 | few | . | TGTGCCAGCAGCTTGCCAGTAAACGGCTCACCCCTCCACTTT | CASSLPVNGSPLHF
TRBJ2-5 | TRBV7-8 | . | . | TGTGCCAGCAGGGGCCCCGAAGAGACCCAGTACTTC | CASRGPEETQYF
TRBJ1-1 | TRBV5-1 | few | . | TGCGCCAGCAGCTTGGCACAGACAGTAGGATTCGCTGAAGCTTTCTTT | CASSLAQTVGFAEAFF
TRBJ2-3 | TRBV7-9 | few | TRBD2 | TGTGCCAGCAGCACGAAGCGGGGGGCCGGAGATACGCAGTATTTT | CASSTKRGAGDTQYF
TRBJ2-5 | TRBV5-1 | . | . | TGCGCCAGCAGCTTGGGACAAGAGACCCAGTACTTC | CASSLGQETQYF
TRBJ2-1 | TRBV11-2 | few | . | TGTGCCAGCAGGTATATAAATGAGCAGTTCTTC | CASRYINEQFF
TRBJ2-6 | TRBV27 | few | TRBD1 | TGTGCCAGCAGTAGTAAACAGGGGGCAGTGGCTGGGGCCAACGTCCTGACTTTC | CASSSKQGAVAGANVLTF
TRBJ1-2 | TRBV7-8 | few | . | TGTGCCAGCAGCCGGGGACCAAACTATGGTTACACCTTC | CASSRGPNYGYTF
TRBJ2-3 | TRBV5-1 | . | . | TGCGCCAGCAGCTTATGGGCTCCCAGCACAGATACGCAGTATTTT | CASSLWAPSTDTQYF
TRBJ1-3 | TRBV28 | . | TRBD1 | TGTGCCAGCAGGAAACGGGACAGGGTAAACACCATATATTTT | CASRKRDRVNTIYF
TRBJ2-3 | TRBV5-5 | . | TRBD2 | TGTGCCAGCAGCTCTACAGGACTAGCGGGGGACTTAGATACGCAGTATTTT | CASSSTGLAGDLDTQYF
TRBJ2-3 | TRBV25-1 | . | TRBD2 | TGTGCCAGCGCGAGGGGAGGGGCAGATACGCAGTATTTT | CASARGGADTQYF
TRBJ1-4 | TRBV7-2 | . | . | TGTGCCAGCAGCTTAGGGAATGAAAAACTGTTTTTT | CASSLGNEKLFF
TRBJ1-1 | TRBV29-1 | . | TRBD1 | TGCAGCGTTGAATTTAGACAGGGGCGGAGGACTGAAGCTTTCTTT | CSVEFRQGRRTEAFF
TRBJ2-7 | TRBV7-8 | few | TRBD1 | TGTGCCAGCAGCTTCCGGGACAGGGTCTACGAGCAGTACTTC | CASSFRDRVYEQYF
TRBJ1-2 | TRBV5-4 | . | . | TGTGCCAGCAACTATGGCTACACCTTC | CASNYGYTF
TRBJ1-3 | TRBV4-3 | . | . | TGCGCCAGCAACCAACGGCGGGGGGCCTTCTCTGGAAACACCATATATTTT | CASNQRRGAFSGNTIYF
TRBJ2-5 | TRBV9 | once | TRBD2 | TGTGCCAGCAGCGCTGGACTAGCGGGGGTAGAGACCCAGTACTTC | CASSAGLAGVETQYF
TRBJ2-3 | TRBV4-3 | few | TRBD2 | TGCGCCAGCAGCCAAGTTAACGGGGGGGCAGATACGCAGTATTTT | CASSQVNGGADTQYF
TRBJ2-7 | TRBV21-1 | few | . | TGTGCCACCGGAGAGGGAAGTGGACTATGCGAGCAGTACTTC | CATGEGSGLCEQYF
TRBJ1-1 | TRBV19 | . | . | TGTGCCAGTAGTCCAATTTGGGAGGGGAACACTGAAGCTTTCTTT | CASSPIWEGNTEAFF
TRBJ1-5 | TRBV7-9 | . | . | TGTGCCAGCAGCTTAGTAGGGAGTCAGCCCCAGCATTTT | CASSLVGSQPQHF
TRBJ1-4 | TRBV7-6 | few | . | TGTGCCAGCAGCTACGGACAGGAAAAACTGTTTTTT | CASSYGQEKLFF